This TCR beta chain was identified in a study of shared T cell receptors in the human thymus. Worth noting for this clone: At one end the junction does not follow the germline gene, possibly because of a read error. Distinct nucleotide sequences in the sample also encode this CDR3.

The CDR3 consists of 15 residues. The germline V gene has CDR1 GTSNPN and CDR2 SVGIG (reference sequence). The assay was immunoSEQ multiplex PCR, and TCRdb's table has in-frame clones only and misses some. Of about 660,000 clones in the sample, about 90% are singletons; the top ten hold roughly 0.0086%. These records were also assigned to another study, of human thymus T cells. Per that study: Seemingly biased V and J gene usage marked thymic and blood repertoires.

The sequence derives from a boy under two years old with a congenital heart defect. V usage is TRBV30 and J usage is TRBJ1-6; 7 positions agree with TRBD1. Sequencing used thymocytes. CDR3 in DNA: TGTGCCTGGAGCCGACAGGGTAACTATAATTCCCCCCTCCACTTT. The encoded protein is CAWSRQGNYNSPLHF.